The 31 T cell receptor beta chains given below trace back to one sample, sequenced in a study of T cells in Graves' hyperthyroidism and ophthalmopathy. Amplification targeted TCR beta CDR3 regions from RNA transcripts. TCR CDR3 underwent first-round RT-PCR with the HTBI primer set. Via MiXCR, TCRdb re-called the multiplex PCR reads, giving one row per CDR3 protein. The sample holds about 380,000 distinct CDR3 sequences, about a fifth seen once. Sequenced: blood. These receptors all come from a man aged 18 to 30 with Graves' ophthalmopathy.

This clonotype was detected ten times or more. The chain couples TRBV2 to TRBJ2-7, with 14 positions matching TRBD2. Looked up from germline, CDR1 is SNHLY and CDR2 is FYNNEI. J was trimmed by 4 bases and V by 6 bases; bases with no gene match: 2. There are 14 residues in the CDR3. DNA of the CDR3: TGTGCCAGCAGCGGGACTAGCGGGGGATACGAGCAGTACTTC. Its translation is CASSGTSGGYEQYF.

This clonotype was recorded at least ten times. The V gene is TRBV6-2 or TRBV6-3, the J gene TRBJ2-3; the D gene is possibly TRBD2 (6 bases). CDR1 and CDR2 (germline): MNHEY, SVGEGT. Trimming cost V 2 bases and J 2 bases, with 11 bases left between them. This CDR3 region has 15 residues. CDR3 amino acids: CASSYSPGDTDTQYF. CDR3 sequence (DNA): TGTGCCAGCAGTTACAGCCCGGGGGACACAGATACGCAGTATTTT.

This clonotype was observed a handful of times. V and J are TRBV5-5 and TRBJ2-7, with D tentatively TRBD2 (5 bases). This CDR3 has 14 residues. Germline assignment: CDR1 SGHKS and CDR2 YYEKEE (reference sequence). The germline V and J ends were trimmed by 0 bases and 2 bases, with 9 bases remaining between them. CDR3 DNA sequence: TGTGCCAGCAGCTTGGCCGGGAACCCCTACGAGCAGTACTTC. Encoded protein: CASSLAGNPYEQYF.

The sample holds many counts of this clonotype. The V gene is TRBV7-2, the J gene TRBJ1-1, with 9 bases fitting TRBD1. Unmatched junction bases numbered 2, after V lost 3 bases and J lost 0 bases. Germline CDR1 SGHTA, CDR2 FQGNSA. The CDR3 is 15 residues long. The CDR3 DNA reads as TGTGCCAGCAGCTTCGGGACAGGGCTGAACACTGAAGCTTTCTTT. Its protein product is CASSFGTGLNTEAFF.

This clonotype was seen at least ten times. The chain is built from TRBV11-1 and TRBJ1-1; D perhaps matches TRBD1 (5 bases). The CDR3 covers 17 residues. V was clipped by 5 bases and J by 5 bases, with 24 bases between them. CDR1 is SGHAT, CDR2 FQDESV, per germline (reference sequence). In DNA, the CDR3 is TGTGCCAGCAGCAAGGAACCCCGTAAGGGCCCAGGGACTGAAGCTTTCTTT. Protein: CASSKEPRKGPGTEAFF.

In this sample, this clonotype turned up a few times. The V gene is TRBV20-1, the J gene TRBJ2-1, with D uncertain. This CDR3 region has 8 residues. The ends were cut back, 7 bases at V and 8 bases at J, with 3 bases in the middle. CDR1 is DFQATT, CDR2 SNEGSKA, per germline (reference sequence). CDR3 amino acids: CSVDEQFF. The CDR3 DNA follows: TGCAGTGTCGATGAGCAGTTCTTC.

This clonotype was found a few times. The chain links TRBV6-7 to TRBJ2-2, with 7 bases aligning to TRBD1. TRBV6-7 is identified as an open reading frame with a role that is uncertain. Germline trimming cut 7 bases from V and 3 bases from J; bases unmatched to any gene: 8. The length of the CDR3 is 15 residues. Written as DNA, the CDR3 is TGTGCCAGCAACAGACAGGGAAATTACACCGGGGAGCTGTTTTTT. Translated: CASNRQGNYTGELFF.

This clonotype was detected ten times or more. For the CDR3, the DNA is TGTGCCAGCAGCTTCCCTGGCGGGGGGGTTTTCGAGCAGTACTTC. This gives the protein CASSFPGGGVFEQYF. This chain joins TRBV11-2 and TRBJ2-7, with 9 bases matching TRBD2. This CDR3 comprises 15 residues. CDR1 and CDR2 (germline): SGHAT, FQNNGV. The V gene end was trimmed by 3 bases and the J gene end by 6 bases; junction bases not matched to a gene: 9.

The chain combines TRBV12-5 with TRBJ1-1; tentatively, D is TRBD1 (5 bases). V dropped 4 bases and J dropped 11 bases, with 11 bases sitting between them. Germline-derived CDR1 and CDR2 are LGHNT and FRNRAP. The CDR3 covers 11 residues. The CDR3: CASGWGSEAFF. For the CDR3, the DNA is TGTGCTAGTGGTTGGGGGTCGGAGGCTTTCTTT.

This clonotype was recorded a few times. The V and J genes are TRBV4-2 and TRBJ1-2; D is unresolved. This CDR3 has 15 amino acids. With 0 bases removed from V and 2 bases from J, the gap between germline ends came to 10 bases. In germline, CDR1 is LGHNA, CDR2 YNFKEQ. In DNA form, the CDR3 reads TGTGCCAGCAGCCAAGATCTTGATGAAAACTATGGCTACACCTTC. It encodes CASSQDLDENYGYTF.

This clonotype was recorded at least ten times. This chain links TRBV28 with TRBJ1-5; no reliable D call. The CDR3 sequence is 15 residues long. The germline V and J ends were trimmed by 3 bases and 4 bases, with 13 bases remaining between them. Germline CDR1 and CDR2: MDHEN and SYDVKM. CDR3: CASSFKVWGNQPQHF. For the CDR3, the DNA is TGTGCCAGCAGTTTTAAGGTTTGGGGAAATCAGCCCCAGCATTTT.

This clonotype was observed a few times. The J gene is TRBJ1-1, the V gene TRBV7-2; D is possibly TRBD1 (6 bases). This CDR3 contains 12 residues. Trimming cost V 6 bases and J 5 bases, with 10 bases left between them. CDR1 and CDR2 from the germline V gene are SGHTA and FQGNSA. This CDR3 is CASRPGVTEAFF. For the CDR3, the DNA is TGTGCCAGCAGACCAGGGGTTACTGAAGCTTTCTTT.

The rearrangement joins TRBV11-1 to TRBJ2-1, with TRBD2 matching over 11 bases. J lost 8 bases, V lost 6 bases, and 18 bases had no gene match. The CDR3 covers 18 residues. Germline CDR1 SGHAT, CDR2 FQDESV (reference sequence). The CDR3 nucleotides are TGTGCCAGCAGTTATCAAGATAGCGGGGGGGCCGTAAGACATGAGCAGTTCTTC. It specifies CASSYQDSGGAVRHEQFF.

This clonotype appeared a few times. This chain joins TRBV6-5 and TRBJ1-4; D is unresolved. The CDR3 length is 13 residues. The V end was cut by 4 bases, the J end by 7 bases, with 10 bases between. CDR1 is MNHEY and CDR2 is SVGAGI in the germline V gene. CDR3 region: CASSFRIFEKLFF. As DNA, the CDR3 is TGTGCCAGCAGTTTTCGGATTTTTGAAAAACTGTTTTTT.

This clonotype was counted a few times. The chain joins TRBV19 to TRBJ2-1; D gene unclear. Germline CDR1 LNHDA, CDR2 SQIVND (reference sequence). V was shortened by 1 base and J by 2 bases, with 9 bases between the two germline ends. The CDR3 length is 15 residues. The CDR3 nucleotides are TGTGCCAGTAGTATAGCAGATTCTACCTACAATGAGCAGTTCTTC. This sequence encodes CASSIADSTYNEQFF.

V usage is TRBV20-1 and J usage is TRBJ2-5, with TRBD2 matching over 8 bases. Per germline, CDR1 DFQATT and CDR2 SNEGSKA (reference sequence). The length of the CDR3 is 15 residues. Germline trimming cut 5 bases from V and 0 bases from J; bases unmatched to any gene: 8. The CDR3 DNA sequence: TGCAGTGCTCCCCCGGGAGGGTCTAACCAAGAGACCCAGTACTTC. It translates to CSAPPGGSNQETQYF.

This clonotype was seen a handful of times. The chain combines TRBV10-3 with TRBJ2-5; 7 bases align to TRBD1. In germline, CDR1 is ENHRY, CDR2 SYGVKD. V gave up 10 bases and J gave up 4 bases; unmatched junction bases: 6. The CDR3 is 12 residues long. The DNA for the CDR3 is TGTGCCAGCGGACAGGTAGGAGAGACCCAGTACTTC. Amino acids: CASGQVGETQYF.

In its sample, this clonotype was seen many times. The chain couples TRBV19 to TRBJ1-5; D uncertain. Trimming took 5 bases from V and 3 from J, leaving 14 bases between them. The CDR3 loop spans 15 amino acids. Germline V gene sequence: CDR1 LNHDA, CDR2 SQIVND (reference sequence). CDR3 region: CASSVDVANNQPQHF. CDR3 bases: TGTGCCAGTAGTGTGGATGTGGCCAACAATCAGCCCCAGCATTTT. The full variable domain, completed using reference TRBV19 and TRBJ1-5, is DGGITQSPKYLFRKEGQNVTLSCEQNLNHDAMYWYRQDPGQGLRLIYYSQIVNDFQKGDIAEGYSVSREKKESFPLTVTSAQKNPTAFYLCASSVDVANNQPQHFGDGTRLSIL.

As DNA, the CDR3 is TGTGCCAGCAGTTTCCGTCGGGAGTTCCCAGATACGCAGTATTTT. Amino acid sequence: CASSFRREFPDTQYF. The chain recombines TRBV27 with TRBJ2-3; weak D call: TRBD2 (6 bases). Germline V lookup: CDR1 MNHEY, CDR2 SMNVEV (reference sequence). There are 15 residues in the CDR3. The V and J ends lost 3 bases and 4 bases respectively, with 14 bases between them.

The chain links TRBV20-1 to TRBJ2-1; the match to TRBD2 covers 15 bases. The length of the CDR3 is 14 residues. Germline V gene sequence: CDR1 DFQATT, CDR2 SNEGSKA (reference sequence). The V and J ends lost 4 bases and 6 bases, in that order; junction bases with no gene match: 1. CDR3 in DNA: TGCAGTGCTAAGGGACTAGCGGGAGGCAATGAGCAGTTCTTC. Encoded protein: CSAKGLAGGNEQFF.

The chain joins TRBV13 to TRBJ1-4, with D possibly TRBD1 on 5 matching bases. The CDR3 is made up of 15 amino acids. The germline V gene has CDR1 PRHDT and CDR2 FYEKMQ (reference sequence). Trimming took 6 bases from V and 3 from J, leaving 14 bases between them. The CDR3 DNA follows: TGTGCCAGCAGACTAGCCGGGACCGCTAATGAAAAACTGTTTTTT. The encoded protein is CASRLAGTANEKLFF. Drawing the rest from reference TRBV13 and TRBJ1-4, the complete variable domain is AAGVIQSPRHLIKEKRETATLKCYPIPRHDTVYWYQQGPGQDPQFLISFYEKMQSDKGSIPDRFSAQQFSDYHSELNMSSLELGDSALYFCASRLAGTANEKLFFGSGTQLSVL.

In its sample, this clonotype was seen many times. J is TRBJ2-5 and V is TRBV6-1; 11 bases map to TRBD2. Per germline, CDR1 MNHNS and CDR2 SASEGT. The J segment lost 2 bases and the V segment lost 5 bases, leaving 4 bases of the junction unmatched. CDR3 length: 15 residues. The CDR3 DNA reads as TGTGCCAGCAGTTCTAGCGGGGGGTCACAAGAGACCCAGTACTTC. Translated: CASSSSGGSQETQYF.

This clonotype was seen more than once but under ten times. The V call is TRBV28, the J call TRBJ1-3, with a weak D call TRBD1 (5 bases). V was pared by 5 bases and J by 0 bases, with 17 bases between. This CDR3 is built from 17 residues. The germline V gene has CDR1 MDHEN and CDR2 SYDVKM. The CDR3: CASSTTVQAISGNTIYF. The CDR3 DNA is TGTGCCAGCAGTACCACCGTACAGGCTATCTCTGGAAACACCATATATTTT.

This rearrangement joins TRBV28 to TRBJ1-1; TRBD1 agrees at 7 bases. The germline V gene has CDR1 MDHEN and CDR2 SYDVKM. The length of the CDR3 is 16 residues. The junction had 11 bases not matched to a gene; V was cut back by 6 bases and J by 1 base. The CDR3 region is CASSTGGTVSNTEAFF. In DNA, the CDR3 is TGTGCCAGCAGCACTGGGGGGACAGTTTCGAACACTGAAGCTTTCTTT.

This clonotype was recorded at least ten times. This rearrangement joins TRBV11-2 to TRBJ2-1; maybe TRBD1 (6 bases). Trimming left V 5 bases short and J 0 bases short, with 11 bases between. In germline, CDR1 is SGHAT, CDR2 FQNNGV. This CDR3 has 15 amino acids. CDR3 bases: TGTGCCAGCAGCACGGGACAAAGCTCCTACAATGAGCAGTTCTTC. Protein product: CASSTGQSSYNEQFF.

The V gene is TRBV30, the J gene TRBJ2-2, with 11 bases fitting TRBD2. V trimming: 5 bases; J trimming: 3 bases; junction bases outside the gene matches: 2. There are 14 residues in the CDR3. Looked up from germline, CDR1 is GTSNPN and CDR2 is SVGIG (reference sequence). The CDR3 loop is CAWGLAGHTGELFF. Here the CDR3 DNA reads TGTGCCTGGGGACTAGCGGGTCACACCGGGGAGCTGTTTTTT.

This clonotype was counted many times. The rearrangement uses TRBV28 and TRBJ2-1; the match to TRBD1 covers 12 bases. From germline, CDR1 is MDHEN and CDR2 SYDVKM. This CDR3 contains 20 residues. The ends lost 4 bases at V and 9 bases at J; junction bases unmatched: 22. The CDR3 nucleotides are TGTGCCAGCAGTTCCCGGGACAGGGGGCAGCGGGCCCAAAACGGCGGTGAGCAGTTCTTC. Translation gives CASSSRDRGQRAQNGGEQFF.

V and J are TRBV12-3 or TRBV12-4 and TRBJ2-5; 10 bases fit TRBD1. Trimming took 4 bases from V and 3 from J; bases not matched to a gene: 5. CDR3 length: 15 amino acids. The CDR3 is CASSSPGTGEETQYF. In DNA form, the CDR3 reads TGTGCCAGCAGTTCCCCGGGGACAGGGGAAGAGACCCAGTACTTC.

This clonotype was detected only a few times. The chain is built from TRBV4-1 and TRBJ2-7; D possibly corresponds to TRBD1 (5 bases). V gave up 0 bases and J gave up 5 bases, with 14 bases separating them. The length of the CDR3 is 15 residues. Germline CDR1 reads MGHRA; CDR2 reads YSYEKL. This CDR3 is CASSQDGAGFNEQYF. The CDR3 bases are TGCGCCAGCAGCCAAGATGGGGCAGGGTTCAACGAGCAGTACTTC.

The rearrangement uses TRBV10-1 and TRBJ2-3, with 10 bases fitting TRBD2. Germline V gene sequence: CDR1 WNHNN, CDR2 SYGVQD (reference sequence). J gave up 5 bases and V 0 bases, and 5 bases lay outside the gene matches. The CDR3 loop spans 16 amino acids. The CDR3 sequence is CASSESTSGEGDTQYF. CDR3 nucleotide sequence: TGCGCCAGCAGTGAGTCAACTAGCGGGGAGGGAGATACGCAGTATTTT.

This clonotype was seen many times. The chain combines TRBV11-2 with TRBJ2-1, with D possibly matching TRBD1 (5 bases). Per the germline V gene, CDR1 is SGHAT and CDR2 is FQNNGV. The V gene lost 5 bases and the J gene lost 9 bases, with 8 bases spanning the gap. The CDR3 length is 11 residues. CDR3 amino acids: CASSRQFEQFF. The DNA for the CDR3 is TGTGCCAGCAGCCGACAGTTTGAGCAGTTCTTC.